This TCR beta chain comes out of a study of cytomegalovirus exposure and HLA in healthy donors. Whole-study findings and limits: It emerged from a later analysis that several of the most significant clusters appeared to be linked to common viral pathogens. Productive rates of about 87% or about 30% were seen for most TCR beta V segments in an earlier analysis.

V lost 4 bases to trimming and J lost 5 bases; unmatched junction nucleotides: 14. The CDR3 is 19 residues long. Germline-derived CDR1 and CDR2 are MGHRA and YSYEKL. Of note for this clone: The antigen is not known.

With 60 Vbeta and 13 Jbeta primers, the PCR was carried out. Clones were sequenced by immunoSEQ multiplex PCR, and TCRdb holds only the in-frame ones, with some missing. The repertoire consists of about 160,000 clones, with roughly 80% occurring once and the leading ten covering roughly 10%. The sequenced sample consisted of PBMCs. This TCR was sampled from a young man in good health and CMV-seropositive. The chain has TRBV4-1 and TRBJ2-5; TRBD2 aligns across 15 bases. CDR3 in DNA: TGCGCCAGCAGCCTCCCACCGGGACTAGCGGGAGGTAAAATGGAGACCCAGTACTTC. Translation gives CASSLPPGLAGGKMETQYF.